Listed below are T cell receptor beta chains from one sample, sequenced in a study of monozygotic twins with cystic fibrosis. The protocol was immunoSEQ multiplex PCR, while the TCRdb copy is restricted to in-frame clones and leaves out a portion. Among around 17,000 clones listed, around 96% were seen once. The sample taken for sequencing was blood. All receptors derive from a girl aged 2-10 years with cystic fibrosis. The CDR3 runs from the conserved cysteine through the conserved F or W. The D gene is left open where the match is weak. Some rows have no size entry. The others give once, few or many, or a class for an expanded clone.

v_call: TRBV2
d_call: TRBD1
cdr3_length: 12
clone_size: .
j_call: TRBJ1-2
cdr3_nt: TGTGCCAGCATAACGACAGGGGCTGGCTACACCTTC
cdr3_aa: CASITTGAGYTF

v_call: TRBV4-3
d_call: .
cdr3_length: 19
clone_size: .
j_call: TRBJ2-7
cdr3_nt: TGCGCCAGCAGCCAAGGTATCTACCGCGTGGGCGCCGGGGAGTACGAGCAGTACTTC
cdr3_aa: CASSQGIYRVGAGEYEQYF

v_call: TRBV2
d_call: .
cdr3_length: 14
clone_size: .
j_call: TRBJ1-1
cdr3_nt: TGTGCCAGCAGTGAGGGCAGGAGTAACACTGAAGCTTTCTTT
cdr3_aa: CASSEGRSNTEAFF

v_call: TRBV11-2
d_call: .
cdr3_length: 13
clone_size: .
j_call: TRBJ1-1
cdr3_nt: TGTGCCAGCAGCTTCTCCAGGGAGACTGAAGCTTTCTTT
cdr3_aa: CASSFSRETEAFF

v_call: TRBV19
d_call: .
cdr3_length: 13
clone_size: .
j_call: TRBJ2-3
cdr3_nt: TGTGCCAGTAGTAAAGGGCTCACAGATACGCAGTATTTT
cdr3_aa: CASSKGLTDTQYF

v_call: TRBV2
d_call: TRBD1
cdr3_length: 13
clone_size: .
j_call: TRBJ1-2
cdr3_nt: TGTGCCAGCCCGGGACAGGGTAGCTATGGCTACACCTTC
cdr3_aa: CASPGQGSYGYTF

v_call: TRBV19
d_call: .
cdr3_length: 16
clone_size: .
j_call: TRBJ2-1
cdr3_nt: TGTGCCAGTAGTATATCTGGGACGGACCATTACAATGAGCAGTTCTTC
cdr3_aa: CASSISGTDHYNEQFF

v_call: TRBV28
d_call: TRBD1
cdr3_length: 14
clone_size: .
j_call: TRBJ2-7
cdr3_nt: TGTGCCAGCAGTTTGGACAGGGCCCCCTACGAGCAGTACTTC
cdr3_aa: CASSLDRAPYEQYF

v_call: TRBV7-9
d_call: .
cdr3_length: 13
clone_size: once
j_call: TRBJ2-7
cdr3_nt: TGTGCCAGCAGCGCAGGAGGGGCCTACGAGCAGTACTTC
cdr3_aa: CASSAGGAYEQYF

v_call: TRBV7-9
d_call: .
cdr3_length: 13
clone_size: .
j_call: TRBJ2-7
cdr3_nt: TGTGCCAGCAGCTTAGCGGGGACCTACGAGCAGTACTTC
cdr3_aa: CASSLAGTYEQYF

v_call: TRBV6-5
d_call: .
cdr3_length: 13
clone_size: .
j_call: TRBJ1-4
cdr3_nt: TGTGCCAGCAGGGGACCAGGGACGGGAAAACTGTTTTTT
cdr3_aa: CASRGPGTGKLFF

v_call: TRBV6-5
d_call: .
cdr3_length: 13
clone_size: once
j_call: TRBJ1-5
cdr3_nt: TGTGCCAGCCGTAACATTTGGGAGCAGCCCCAGCATTTT
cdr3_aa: CASRNIWEQPQHF

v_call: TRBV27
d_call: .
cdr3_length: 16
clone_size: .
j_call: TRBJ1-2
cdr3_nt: TGTGCCAGCAGTCCTAAGCCCGGCTCTTTAAAATATGGCTACACCTTC
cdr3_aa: CASSPKPGSLKYGYTF

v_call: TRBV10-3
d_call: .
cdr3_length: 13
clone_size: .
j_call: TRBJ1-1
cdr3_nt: TGTGCCATCAGTGAGTCTAGGGAGGGTGAAGCTTTCTTT
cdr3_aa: CAISESREGEAFF

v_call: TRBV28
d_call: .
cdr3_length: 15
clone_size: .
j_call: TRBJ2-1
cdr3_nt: TGTGCCAGCAGCCAGTTAGGGCTAGCTAACAATGAGCAGTTCTTC
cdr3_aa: CASSQLGLANNEQFF

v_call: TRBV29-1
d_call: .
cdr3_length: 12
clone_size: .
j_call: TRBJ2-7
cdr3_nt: TGCAGCACACGTAGCGGACCCTACGAGCAGTACTTC
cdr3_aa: CSTRSGPYEQYF

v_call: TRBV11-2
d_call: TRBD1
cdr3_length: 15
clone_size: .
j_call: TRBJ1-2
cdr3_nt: TGTGCCAGCGGCGGAGGGACAGGGGGCGGCTATGGCTACACCTTC
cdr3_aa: CASGGGTGGGYGYTF

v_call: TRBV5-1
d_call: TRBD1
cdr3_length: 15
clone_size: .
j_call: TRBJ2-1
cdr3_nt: TGCGCCAGCAGCCCGACAGGGGACTCCTACAATGAGCAGTTCTTC
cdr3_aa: CASSPTGDSYNEQFF

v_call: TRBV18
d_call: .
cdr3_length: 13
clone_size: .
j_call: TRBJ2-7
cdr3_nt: TGTGCCAGCTCACCCCCGAGCCTCTACGAGCAGTACTTC
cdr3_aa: CASSPPSLYEQYF

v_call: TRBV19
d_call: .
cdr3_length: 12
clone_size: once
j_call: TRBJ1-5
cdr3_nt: TGTGCCAGCTCAGTTGGAGGTCAGCCCCAGCATTTT
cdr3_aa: CASSVGGQPQHF

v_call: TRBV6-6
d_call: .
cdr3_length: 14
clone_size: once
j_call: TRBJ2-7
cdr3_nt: TGTGCCAGCAGTTACTCACCCCACGCCGGGAAGTGGGACTTC
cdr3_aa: CASSYSPHAGKWDF

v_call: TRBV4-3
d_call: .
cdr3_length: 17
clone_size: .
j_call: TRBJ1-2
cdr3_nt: TGCGCCAGCAGCCAAGAGATAGTAGTAAGGGGGGTCTATGGCTACACCTTC
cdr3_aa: CASSQEIVVRGVYGYTF

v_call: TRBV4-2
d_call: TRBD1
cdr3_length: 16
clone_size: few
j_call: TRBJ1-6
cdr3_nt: TGTGCCAGCAGCCCCGCCGAGACAGGGACGATACGGAGCCTCCACTTT
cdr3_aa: CASSPAETGTIRSLHF

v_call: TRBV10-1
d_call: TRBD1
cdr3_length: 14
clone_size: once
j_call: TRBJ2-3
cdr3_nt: TGCGCCAGCAGGAGGGACAGGGGCGCAGATACGCAGTATTTT
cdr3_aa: CASRRDRGADTQYF

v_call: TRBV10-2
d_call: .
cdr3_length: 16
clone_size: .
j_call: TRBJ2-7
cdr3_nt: TGCGCCAGCAGTGAGTATGATGGTGCAGGGGCAGACGAGCAGTACTTC
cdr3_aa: CASSEYDGAGADEQYF

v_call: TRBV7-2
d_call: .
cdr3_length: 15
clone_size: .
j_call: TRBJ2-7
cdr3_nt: TGTGCCAGCAGCAGGACAGTGGCGGGTTCCTACGAGCAGTACTTC
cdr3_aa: CASSRTVAGSYEQYF

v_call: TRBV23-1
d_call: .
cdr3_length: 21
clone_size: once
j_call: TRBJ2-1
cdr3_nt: TGCGCCAGCAGTCAAGCGGCAGTCGGAGGGATCGTGCTGAGCTCCTACAATGAGCAGTTCTTC
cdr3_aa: CASSQAAVGGIVLSSYNEQFF

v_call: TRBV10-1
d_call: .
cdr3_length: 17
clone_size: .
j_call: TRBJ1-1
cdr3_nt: TGCGCCAGCAGTGAGTCCCCGGAACAGTGGATGAACACTGAAGCTTTCTTT
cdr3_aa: CASSESPEQWMNTEAFF

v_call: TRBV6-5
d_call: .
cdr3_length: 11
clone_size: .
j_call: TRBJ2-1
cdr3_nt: TGTGCCAGCAGTCTGGGGAATGAGCAGTTCTTC
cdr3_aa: CASSLGNEQFF

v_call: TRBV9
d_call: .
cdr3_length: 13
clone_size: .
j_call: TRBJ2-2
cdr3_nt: TGTGCCAGTAGAGCTTCGAACACCGGGGAGCTGTTTTTT
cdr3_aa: CASRASNTGELFF

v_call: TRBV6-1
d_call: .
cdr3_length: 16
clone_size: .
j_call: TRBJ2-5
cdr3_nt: TGTGCCAGCAGTGAAACCCGGACAGCCCCTCAAGAGACCCAGTACTTC
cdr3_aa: CASSETRTAPQETQYF

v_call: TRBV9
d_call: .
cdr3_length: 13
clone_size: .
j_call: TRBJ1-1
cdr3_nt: TGTGCCAGCAGCGTAGTAGTGAACACTGAAGCTTTCTTT
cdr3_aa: CASSVVVNTEAFF

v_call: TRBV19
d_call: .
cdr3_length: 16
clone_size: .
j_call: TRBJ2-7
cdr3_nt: TGTGCCAGTAGAATCCGGGAGGGGGCGTCGGTCTACGAGCAGTACTTC
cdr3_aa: CASRIREGASVYEQYF

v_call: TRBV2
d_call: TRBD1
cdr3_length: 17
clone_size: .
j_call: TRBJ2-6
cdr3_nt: TGTGCCTGCCCCCGGGGACAGGGAACCTCTGGGGCCAACGTCCTGACTTTC
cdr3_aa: CACPRGQGTSGANVLTF

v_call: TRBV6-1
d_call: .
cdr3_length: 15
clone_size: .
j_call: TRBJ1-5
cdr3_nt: TGTGCCAGCAGGCCCGGGTCCTATAGCAATCAGCCCCAGCATTTT
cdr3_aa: CASRPGSYSNQPQHF

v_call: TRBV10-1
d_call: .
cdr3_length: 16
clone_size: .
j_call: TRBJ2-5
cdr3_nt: TGCGCCAGCAGTGATAGGCAGGGACCGTACCAAGAGACCCAGTACTTC
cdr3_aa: CASSDRQGPYQETQYF

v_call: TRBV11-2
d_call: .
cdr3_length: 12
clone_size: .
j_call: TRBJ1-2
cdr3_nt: TGTGCCAGCAGCTTATTAGGGGCGGGCTACACCTTC
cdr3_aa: CASSLLGAGYTF

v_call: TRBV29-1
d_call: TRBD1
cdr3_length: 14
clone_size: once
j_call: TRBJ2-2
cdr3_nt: TGCAGCGTAACAACAGGGGTGAACACCGGGGAGCTGTTTTTT
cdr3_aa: CSVTTGVNTGELFF

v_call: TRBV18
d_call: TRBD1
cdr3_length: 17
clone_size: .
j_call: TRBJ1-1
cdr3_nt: TGTGCCAGCTCACGAGGACAGGCATATGGGGGGGGCACTGAAGCTTTCTTT
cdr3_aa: CASSRGQAYGGGTEAFF

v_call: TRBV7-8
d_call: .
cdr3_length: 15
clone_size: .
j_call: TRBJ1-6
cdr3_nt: TGTGCCAGCAGCTTAGACACGTCTTCCAGGTCACCCCTCCACTTT
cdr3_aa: CASSLDTSSRSPLHF

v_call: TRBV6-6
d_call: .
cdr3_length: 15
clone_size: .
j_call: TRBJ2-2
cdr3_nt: TGTGCCAGCAAGATTGGGCAGGCGAACACCGGGGAGCTGTTTTTT
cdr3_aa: CASKIGQANTGELFF

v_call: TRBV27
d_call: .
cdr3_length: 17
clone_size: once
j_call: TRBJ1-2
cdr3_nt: TGTGCCAGCAGTTTATTTATTGGGGGGGACGATCTCTATGGCTACACCTTC
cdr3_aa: CASSLFIGGDDLYGYTF

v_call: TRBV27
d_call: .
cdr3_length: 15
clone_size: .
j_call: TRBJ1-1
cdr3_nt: TGTGCCAGCAGTCCCGGAGGCCGAATGAACACTGAAGCTTTCTTT
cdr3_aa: CASSPGGRMNTEAFF

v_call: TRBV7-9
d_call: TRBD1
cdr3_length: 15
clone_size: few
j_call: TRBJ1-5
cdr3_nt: TGTGCCAGCAGCCTCACAGGGGCCCCAAATCAGCCCCAGCATTTT
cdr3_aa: CASSLTGAPNQPQHF

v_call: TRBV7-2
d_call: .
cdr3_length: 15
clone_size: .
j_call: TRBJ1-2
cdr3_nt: TGTGCCAGCAGCTTAGGGCAGGACATGGGGAGAAGCTACACCTTC
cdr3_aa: CASSLGQDMGRSYTF

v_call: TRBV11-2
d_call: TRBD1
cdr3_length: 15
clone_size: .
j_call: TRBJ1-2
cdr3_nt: TGTGCCAGCAGCTCTGTAGAAGGGGGCTGGTATGGCTACACCTTC
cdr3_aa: CASSSVEGGWYGYTF

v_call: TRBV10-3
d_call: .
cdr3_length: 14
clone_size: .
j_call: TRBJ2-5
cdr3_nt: TGTGCCATCAGTGAGTCCAGGTCATTAGAGACCCAGTACTTC
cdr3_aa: CAISESRSLETQYF

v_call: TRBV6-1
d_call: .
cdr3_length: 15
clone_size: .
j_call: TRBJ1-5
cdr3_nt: TGTGCCAGCAGTGAAAGTTGGTGGAGCAATCAGCCCCAGCATTTT
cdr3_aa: CASSESWWSNQPQHF

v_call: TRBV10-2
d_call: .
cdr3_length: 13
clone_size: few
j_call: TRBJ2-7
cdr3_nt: TGCGCCAGCAGTGAGACTAAAACCTACGAGCAGTACTTC
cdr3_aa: CASSETKTYEQYF

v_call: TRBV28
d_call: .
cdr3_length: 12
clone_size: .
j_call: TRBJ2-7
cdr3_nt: TGTGCCAGCAGTTTACCCTCCTACGAGCAGTACTTC
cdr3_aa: CASSLPSYEQYF

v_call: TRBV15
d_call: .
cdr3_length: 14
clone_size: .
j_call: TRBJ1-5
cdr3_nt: TGTGCCACCAGCAGAGGGGGGGGCCGTCAGCCCCAGCATTTT
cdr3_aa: CATSRGGGRQPQHF

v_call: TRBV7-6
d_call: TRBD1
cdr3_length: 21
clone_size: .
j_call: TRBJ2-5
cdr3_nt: TGTGCCAGCAGCTTAGCCCCCGCATATAGCCTGGACAGGGGGCGAGGGGAGACCCAGTACTTC
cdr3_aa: CASSLAPAYSLDRGRGETQYF